The 23 T cell receptor beta chains reported below all come from one sample, sequenced in a study of OX40 agonist ivuxolimab in advanced cancers. Libraries were prepared by immunoSEQ multiplex PCR; TCRdb keeps only in-frame clonotypes and omits some of them. The top ten hold under 20% of the sample, which has under 40,000 clones, 87% seen once. The specimen was CD4+ or CD8+ T cells sorted from blood, collected in a trial of the OX40 agonist ivuxolimab. All receptors come from an adult with an advanced solid tumor such as melanoma, head and neck, liver or kidney cancer.

This chain uses TRBV11-2 with TRBJ2-1, with D perhaps TRBD2 (6 bases). V was trimmed by 4 bases and J by 6 bases, leaving 13 bases between them. The length of the CDR3 is 14 residues. CDR1 is SGHAT, CDR2 FQNNGV, per germline. The CDR3 nucleotides are TGTGCCAGCAGCTCCTGGGTGGGGGGCAATGAGCAGTTCTTC. Encoded protein: CASSSWVGGNEQFF.

The DNA of the CDR3 is TGTGCCAGCAGCTTGGATGGGGGACCCTCTGGAAACACCATATATTTT. This codes for CASSLDGGPSGNTIYF. This chain joins TRBV5-8 and TRBJ1-3; possibly TRBD1 for D (5 bases). The ends were cut back, 0 bases at V and 0 bases at J, with 10 bases in the middle. The CDR3 runs 16 residues. Looked up from germline, CDR1 is SGHTS and CDR2 is YDEGEE.

V usage is TRBV5-5 and J usage is TRBJ2-7; D is unclear. Germline CDR1 SGHKS, CDR2 YYEKEE (reference sequence). V dropped 2 bases and J dropped 2 bases, with 8 bases sitting between them. The CDR3 is made up of 13 amino acids. In DNA, the CDR3 is TGTGCCAGCAGCTTCTCTACTCCCTACGAGCAGTACTTC. Translating gives CASSFSTPYEQYF.

The sample holds one count of this clone. This sequence joins TRBV11-2 and TRBJ2-1; 8 nucleotides match TRBD2. J lost 7 bases, V lost 3 bases, and 5 bases had no gene match. The CDR3 is made up of 14 amino acids. Germline V gives CDR1 SGHAT, CDR2 FQNNGV. The CDR3 region has the DNA TGTGCCAGCAGCTTCCTAGCGGGCGGGAATGAGCAGTTCTTC. The encoded protein is CASSFLAGGNEQFF.

Note on this clone: The same CDR3 also results from other DNA sequences found in this sample. V gene TRBV6-1 combines with J gene TRBJ2-7, with 11 nucleotides matching TRBD2. The CDR3 totals 15 residues. The germline V gene has CDR1 MNHNS and CDR2 SASEGT. V shed 2 bases and J 0 bases; nucleotides not matched to a gene: 0. CDR3 nucleotide sequence: TGTGCCAGCAGTGAACTAGCGGGGGGCTCCTACGAGCAGTACTTC. It specifies CASSELAGGSYEQYF.

The V call is TRBV4-1, the J call TRBJ2-3, with 11 bases identical to TRBD2. The CDR3 covers 17 residues. J was trimmed by 10 bases and V by 3 bases; bases with no gene match: 15. In germline, CDR1 is MGHRA, CDR2 YSYEKL. The CDR3 DNA reads as TGCGCCAGCAGCCAGGGAGTAGGTAGCGGGGGGGCCTCGGCGCAGTATTTT. Translation: CASSQGVGSGGASAQYF.

The chain carries TRBV6-1 and TRBJ2-2, with 7 bases lining up with TRBD1. J lost 3 bases, V lost 8 bases, and 9 bases had no gene match. CDR3 length equals 15 residues. CDR1 is MNHNS, CDR2 SASEGT, per germline. This CDR3 reads CASRQGEVDTGELFF. The CDR3 DNA sequence: TGTGCCAGCCGCCAGGGGGAAGTGGACACCGGGGAGCTGTTTTTT.

Concerning this clone itself: The junction and the germline gene differ at one end; a read error may be behind it. The rearrangement uses TRBV5-8 and TRBJ1-5; D gene unclear. CDR3 length: 9 amino acids. The germline CDR1 and CDR2 sequences are SGHTS and YDEGEE. The CDR3 DNA reads as TGTGCCAGCAGCTTGGTTAGTGGCTTT. Amino acid sequence: CASSLVSGF.

CDR3 amino acids: CAWSFRDEQYF. DNA of the CDR3: TGTGCCTGGAGTTTCAGGGACGAGCAGTACTTC. The rearrangement links TRBV30 to TRBJ2-7; perhaps TRBD1 as D (5 bases). CDR1 and CDR2 from the germline V gene are GTSNPN and SVGIG (reference sequence). The CDR3 runs to 11 residues. With 2 bases removed from V and 5 bases from J, the gap between germline ends came to 7 bases.

In this sample, this clone turned up a few times. V gene TRBV19 combines with J gene TRBJ1-5; 8 bases fit TRBD1. V was clipped by 7 bases and J by 5 bases; unmatched bases: 4. CDR1 LNHDA and CDR2 SQIVND come from the germline V gene (reference sequence). The CDR3 is 13 amino acids. The CDR3 protein is CASTDREYQPQHF. The CDR3 DNA sequence: TGTGCCAGTACGGACAGGGAGTATCAGCCCCAGCATTTT.

This chain joins TRBV14 and TRBJ2-7, with 9 bases aligning to TRBD2. Germline trimming cut 3 bases from V and 0 bases from J; bases unmatched to any gene: 6. The CDR3 length is 16 residues. Germline V gives CDR1 SGHDN, CDR2 FVKESK. The CDR3 here is CASSQESGGHSYEQYF. In DNA form, the CDR3 reads TGTGCCAGCAGCCAGGAAAGCGGGGGGCACTCCTACGAGCAGTACTTC.

This clone was seen a single time. This sequence joins TRBV7-9 and TRBJ1-1; TRBD1 matches at 8 bases. Germline values: CDR1 SEHNR, CDR2 FQNEAQ (reference sequence). V shed 2 bases and J 8 bases; nucleotides not matched to a gene: 10. The CDR3 runs 15 residues. CDR3 amino acids: CASSLTYSDREEAFF. CDR3 DNA: TGTGCCAGCAGCTTAACTTATTCGGACAGGGAAGAAGCTTTCTTT.

This clone occurred a few times. The rearrangement links TRBV2 to TRBJ1-1; perhaps TRBD1 as D (6 bases). The CDR3 is 11 amino acids. Germline CDR1 and CDR2: SNHLY and FYNNEI. The V gene lost 7 bases and the J gene lost 10 bases, with 13 bases spanning the gap. The CDR3: CASMRGAGAFF. Written as DNA, the CDR3 is TGTGCCAGCATGCGGGGGGCTGGAGCTTTCTTT.

This clone is judged medium-sized. The gene calls are TRBV2 and TRBJ1-2; possibly TRBD1 for D (6 bases). This CDR3 contains 15 residues. Germline V lookup: CDR1 SNHLY, CDR2 FYNNEI. V dropped 6 bases and J dropped 3 bases, with 17 bases sitting between them. The CDR3 here is CASSSGQSGDYGYTF. As DNA, the CDR3 is TGTGCCAGCAGCTCCGGACAGTCTGGTGACTATGGCTACACCTTC.

This chain connects TRBV5-1 to TRBJ1-1; possibly TRBD1 for D (5 bases). The germline CDR1 and CDR2 sequences are SGHRS and YFSETQ. The CDR3 length is 15 residues. V dropped 3 bases and J dropped 4 bases, with 16 bases sitting between them. The DNA for the CDR3 is TGCGCCAGCAGCTGGACCAGGGTTAGCAGCACTGAAGCTTTCTTT. It codes for CASSWTRVSSTEAFF.

V gene TRBV30 combines with J gene TRBJ1-1, with 9 bases identical to TRBD1. Unmatched junction bases numbered 6, after V lost 4 bases and J lost 6 bases. The CDR3 is 13 residues long. CDR1 GTSNPN and CDR2 SVGIG come from the germline V gene (reference sequence). The CDR3 nucleotides are TGTGCCTGGAAGGGGACAGGGTGGTCTGAAGCTTTCTTT. Protein product: CAWKGTGWSEAFF. Together with reference TRBV30 and TRBJ1-1, the CDR3 gives the full variable domain: SQTIHQWPATLVQPVGSPLSLECTVEGTSNPNLYWYRQAAGRGLQLLFYSVGIGQISSEVPQNLSASRPQDRQFILSSKKLLLSDSGFYLCAWKGTGWSEAFFGQGTRLTVV.

V gene TRBV15 combines with J gene TRBJ2-7, with D possibly matching TRBD1 (6 bases). Deletions cut 3 bases from V and 5 bases from J, with 11 bases between. The CDR3 sequence is 13 residues long. Germline-derived CDR1 and CDR2 are LNHNV and YYDKDF (reference sequence). The CDR3 region has the DNA TGTGCCACCAGCAGTGACGGGGACAACGAGCAGTACTTC. Protein product: CATSSDGDNEQYF.

The chain recombines TRBV11-2 with TRBJ2-7; the D gene could be TRBD1 or TRBD2 (6 bases each). The length of the CDR3 is 16 residues. Germline-derived CDR1 and CDR2 are SGHAT and FQNNGV. Trimming cost V 5 bases and J 1 base, with 18 bases left between them. The CDR3 loop is CASSARAEGGSYEQYF. Written as DNA, the CDR3 is TGTGCCAGCAGCGCCCGTGCAGAAGGGGGGTCCTACGAGCAGTACTTC.

The rearrangement links TRBV27 to TRBJ1-6; D is ambiguous. CDR1 is MNHEY, CDR2 SMNVEV, per germline (reference sequence). CDR3 length equals 13 residues. V dropped 2 bases and J dropped 6 bases, with 5 bases sitting between them. The CDR3 sequence is CASSLNINSPLHF. The CDR3 DNA reads TGTGCCAGCAGTTTAAATATTAATTCACCCCTCCACTTT.

This clone was observed once. The CDR3 protein is CASSLPRGPSNEKLFF. CDR3 nucleotides: TGTGCCAGCAGCTTACCTAGGGGGCCGAGCAATGAAAAACTGTTTTTT. V gene TRBV7-9 combines with J gene TRBJ1-4; 7 positions match TRBD1. V lost 2 bases to trimming and J lost 5 bases; unmatched junction nucleotides: 8. The germline CDR1 and CDR2 sequences are SEHNR and FQNEAQ (reference sequence). The CDR3 spans 16 residues.

With regard to this clone: A read error may account for a junction end that differs from germline. The chain uses TRBV7-7 and TRBJ2-1; 12 bases map to TRBD2. The CDR3 is made up of 18 amino acids. CDR1 is SSHAT and CDR2 is FNYEAQ in the germline V gene (reference sequence). CDR3: CASSLYLTSGGSYNEQFF. CDR3 sequence (DNA): TGTGCTAGCAGCTTATATCTTACTAGCGGGGGGTCCTACAATGAGCAGTTCTTC.

This chain joins TRBV7-2 and TRBJ1-5; TRBD1 matches 9 bases. The V segment lost 3 bases and the J segment 6 bases; nucleotides outside the gene matches: 9. CDR3 length: 16 residues. CDR1 is SGHTA, CDR2 FQGNSA, per germline. As DNA, the CDR3 is TGTGCCAGCAGCTTGGCAGGACAGGGGAGGAGTCAGCCCCAGCATTTT. The encoded protein is CASSLAGQGRSQPQHF.

This chain joins TRBV7-9 and TRBJ2-5; D possibly corresponds to TRBD2 (5 bases). Trimming took 5 bases from V and 3 from J, leaving 16 bases between them. Per the germline V gene, CDR1 is SEHNR and CDR2 is FQNEAQ (reference sequence). The CDR3 has 15 amino acids. The CDR3 is CASSPGWGAEETQYF. CDR3 bases: TGTGCCAGCAGCCCGGGGTGGGGAGCAGAAGAGACCCAGTACTTC.